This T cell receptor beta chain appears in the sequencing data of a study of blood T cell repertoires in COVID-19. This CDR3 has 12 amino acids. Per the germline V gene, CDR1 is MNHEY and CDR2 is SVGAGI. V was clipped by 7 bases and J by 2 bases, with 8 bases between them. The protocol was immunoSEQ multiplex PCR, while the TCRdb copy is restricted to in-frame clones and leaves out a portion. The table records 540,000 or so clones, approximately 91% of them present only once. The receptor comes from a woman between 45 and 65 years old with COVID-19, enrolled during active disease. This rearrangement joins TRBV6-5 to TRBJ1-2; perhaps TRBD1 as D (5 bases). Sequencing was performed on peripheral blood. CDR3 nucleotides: TGTGCCAGCACCAAGGGGAACTATGGCTACACCTTC. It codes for CASTKGNYGYTF.